The 23 T cell receptor beta chains listed next were all sequenced from one sample in a study of shared clonotypes between healthy human individuals. Measured with immunoSEQ multiplex PCR; TCRdb has only the in-frame clones, and not every one. The sample has around 1.9 million clones; under 95% are singletons. The naive CD8 subset, CD45RO-negative cells positively selected for CCR7, excluded terminally differentiated effector memory CD45RA+ cells. The sequencing input was naive CD8+ T cells from PBMCs. All receptors come from a man aged 18-30 years in good health. Some clones in this sample may be carry-over from other donors' samples.

This clone was observed a single time. Other DNA sequences from this sample encode an identical CDR3 as well. The CDR3 sequence is CASSIDRGYSYNEQFF. The CDR3 DNA sequence: TGTGCCAGTAGTATAGATCGGGGATACTCCTACAATGAGCAGTTCTTC. This chain joins TRBV19 and TRBJ2-1; the D gene is possibly TRBD2 (5 bases). The CDR3 covers 16 residues. Per the germline V gene, CDR1 is LNHDA and CDR2 is SQIVND (reference sequence). Trimming stripped 0 bases from V and 0 bases from J, with 9 bases between.

The chain links TRBV27 to TRBJ1-4; no clear D gene. This CDR3 is built from 15 residues. Trimming removed 6 bases at V and 2 bases at J, with 13 bases between. In germline, CDR1 is MNHEY, CDR2 SMNVEV (reference sequence). The CDR3 DNA follows: TGTGCCAGCAGCCCTGAGGGAGGGACTAATGAAAAACTGTTTTTT. Translating it yields CASSPEGGTNEKLFF.

The CDR3 loop is CAWTTRGFGANVLTF. CDR3 in DNA: TGTGCCTGGACTACACGGGGTTTTGGGGCCAACGTCCTGACTTTC. The V call is TRBV30, the J call TRBJ2-6, with D perhaps TRBD2 (5 bases). V was cut by 4 bases and J by 3 bases, with 13 bases left in between. The CDR3 length is 15 residues. CDR1 and CDR2 (germline): GTSNPN, SVGIG (reference sequence).

The rearrangement links TRBV11-2 to TRBJ1-2; D gene ambiguous. CDR1 and CDR2 (germline): SGHAT, FQNNGV. V lost 0 bases to trimming and J lost 5 bases, with 10 bases between them. The CDR3 spans 14 residues. In DNA, the CDR3 is TGTGCCAGCAGCTTAGACCTTTCCCCATATGGCTACACCTTC. It is translated as CASSLDLSPYGYTF. Filled out from reference TRBV11-2 and TRBJ1-2, the complete variable domain reads EAGVAQSPRYKIIEKRQSVAFWCNPISGHATLYWYQQILGQGPKLLIQFQNNGVVDDSQLPKDRFSAERLKGVDSTLKIQPAKLEDSAVYLCASSLDLSPYGYTFGSGTRLTVV.

The J gene is TRBJ2-7, the V gene TRBV9; a possible D gene is TRBD2 (5 bases). CDR1 is SGDLS and CDR2 is YYNGEE in the germline V gene. The CDR3 consists of 15 residues. Trimming pared 0 bases from V and 1 base from J, leaving 11 bases between. The CDR3 region has the DNA TGTGCCAGCAGCGTAGGAGGGAGAGCTTCCTACGAGCAGTACTTC. Protein sequence: CASSVGGRASYEQYF.

V usage is TRBV19 and J usage is TRBJ1-5, with D maybe TRBD1 (5 bases). Germline assignment: CDR1 LNHDA and CDR2 SQIVND (reference sequence). The V gene lost 5 bases and the J gene lost 3 bases, with 14 bases spanning the gap. This CDR3 region has 15 residues. CDR3 protein: CASSVRDDNNQPQHF. CDR3 DNA: TGTGCCAGTAGTGTCCGGGACGACAACAATCAGCCCCAGCATTTT.

V gene TRBV9 combines with J gene TRBJ1-2; possible D gene TRBD1, 5 bases. Trimming removed 0 bases from V and 0 bases from J, with 9 bases in between. The CDR3 is made up of 15 amino acids. Germline CDR1 is SGDLS and CDR2 is YYNGEE. The CDR3 sequence is CASSVDTGANYGYTF. The CDR3 nucleotides read TGTGCCAGCAGCGTAGATACAGGAGCTAACTATGGCTACACCTTC.

The CDR3 loop reads CASKPIGGVYGYTF. In DNA, the CDR3 is TGTGCCAGCAAACCGATCGGAGGGGTGTATGGCTACACCTTC. V usage is TRBV28 and J usage is TRBJ1-2, with D possibly matching TRBD1 (5 bases). This CDR3 contains 14 residues. Germline assignment: CDR1 MDHEN and CDR2 SYDVKM. Deletions cut 7 bases from V and 5 bases from J, with 17 bases between.

The rearrangement links TRBV7-9 to TRBJ1-4, with 9 bases fitting TRBD1. The ends lost 5 bases at V and 3 bases at J; junction bases unmatched: 4. The germline CDR1 and CDR2 sequences are SEHNR and FQNEAQ (reference sequence). The CDR3 is 15 amino acids. CDR3 sequence: CASSPGQGPNEKLFF. The DNA of the CDR3 is TGTGCCAGCAGCCCAGGACAGGGGCCTAATGAAAAACTGTTTTTT.

The rearrangement uses TRBV4-1 and TRBJ2-7; D gene uncertain. Trimming left V 0 bases short and J 2 bases short, with 11 bases between. In germline, CDR1 is MGHRA, CDR2 YSYEKL. The CDR3 runs to 15 residues. The CDR3 is CASSQDWLVAYEQYF. CDR3 DNA sequence: TGCGCCAGCAGCCAAGATTGGCTAGTCGCCTACGAGCAGTACTTC.

The rearrangement uses TRBV19 and TRBJ2-1, with D uncertain. Germline V gene data show CDR1 as LNHDA and CDR2 as SQIVND (reference sequence). The CDR3 is 15 amino acids. V was clipped by 4 bases and J by 8 bases, with 18 bases between them. CDR3 sequence (DNA): TGTGCCAGTAGTACGCCGGAGCTGAAGGGCGATGAGCAGTTCTTC. Translated: CASSTPELKGDEQFF.

V gene TRBV4-3 combines with J gene TRBJ1-2, with unresolved D. Per the germline V gene, CDR1 is LGHNA and CDR2 is YSLEER. Trimming pared 0 bases from V and 0 bases from J, leaving 5 bases between. The CDR3 length is 14 residues. DNA for the CDR3: TGCGCCAGCAGCCAAGACAACCCTAACTATGGCTACACCTTC. Amino acids: CASSQDNPNYGYTF.

This clone was picked up one time. An end of the junction differs from the germline gene, which may be a read error. The CDR3 nucleotides are TGTGCCAGCAGGTTGGGCGGGGACTATGGCTACACCTTC. Its protein is CASRLGGDYGYTF. The chain combines TRBV5-6 with TRBJ1-2; no firm D call. CDR1 is SGHDT and CDR2 is YYEEEE in the germline V gene. The CDR3 runs to 13 residues. The entire variable domain, with the rest obtained from reference TRBV5-6 and TRBJ1-2, is as follows: DAGVTQSPTHLIKTRGQQVTLRCSPKSGHDTVSWYQQALGQGPQFIFQYYEEEERQRGNFPDRFSGHQFPNYSSELNVNALLLGDSALYLCASRLGGDYGYTFGSGTRLTVV.

This clone was counted only a few times. The sample contains more than one DNA sequence encoding this CDR3. DNA for the CDR3: TGTGCCAGCAGTTACTCAGAGGGGAACACTGAAGCTTTCTTT. This sequence encodes CASSYSEGNTEAFF. The rearrangement joins TRBV6-5 to TRBJ1-1; no definite D call. Germline V gene sequence: CDR1 MNHEY, CDR2 SVGAGI. The germline V and J ends were trimmed by 0 bases and 1 base, with 6 bases remaining between them. The CDR3 runs 14 residues.

The chain has TRBV28 and TRBJ1-3; D might be TRBD1 (5 bases). V dropped 6 bases and J dropped 0 bases, with 21 bases sitting between them. Germline V gives CDR1 MDHEN, CDR2 SYDVKM. This CDR3 has 18 amino acids. CDR3 in DNA: TGTGCCAGCAGCTTAATTATAGCAGGGTACGGCTCTGGAAACACCATATATTTT. This sequence encodes CASSLIIAGYGSGNTIYF.

This chain joins TRBV27 and TRBJ2-1; 8 bases agree with TRBD2. The CDR3 contains 16 residues. CDR1 is MNHEY and CDR2 is SMNVEV in the germline V gene (reference sequence). Trimming cost V 2 bases and J 0 bases; bases outside gene matches: 3. The CDR3 loop is CASSLGREGSYNEQFF. The DNA of the CDR3 is TGTGCCAGCAGTTTAGGTCGGGAGGGCTCCTACAATGAGCAGTTCTTC.

As for this clone: Different DNA sequences within this sample yield the same CDR3. The chain employs TRBV4-2 and TRBJ2-7, with TRBD2 as a possible D gene (5 bases). Trimming removed 0 bases at V and 2 bases at J, with 11 bases between. Germline V gene lookup returns CDR1 LGHNA and CDR2 YNFKEQ. This CDR3 region has 15 residues. CDR3 DNA sequence: TGTGCCAGCAGCCAAGATATTGGAGCGGCCTACGAGCAGTACTTC. This codes for CASSQDIGAAYEQYF.

J is TRBJ2-1 and V is TRBV12-5, with 8 bases identical to TRBD2. The CDR3 is 16 residues long. Germline V CDR1 and CDR2: LGHNT, FRNRAP. Losses at the gene ends were 7 bases for V and 7 bases for J; bases not matched to a gene: 15. CDR3 amino acids: CASAEEPGGPGNEQFF. In DNA form, the CDR3 reads TGTGCTAGTGCCGAGGAACCGGGAGGGCCGGGTAATGAGCAGTTCTTC.

The genes are TRBV15 and TRBJ2-1; weak D call: TRBD2 (5 bases). The CDR3 loop spans 12 amino acids. The germline CDR1 and CDR2 sequences are LNHNV and YYDKDF (reference sequence). Trimming shortened V by 7 bases and J by 7 bases, and 11 bases separated the two germline ends. The CDR3 bases are TGTGCCACCAACGAGGGTATGAATGAGCAGTTCTTC. Its protein product is CATNEGMNEQFF.

The DNA for the CDR3 is TGTGCCAGCAGCCCCCGGGACAGGGAGACTGCCGGGGAGCTGTTTTTT. It is translated as CASSPRDRETAGELFF. The rearrangement uses TRBV5-6 and TRBJ2-2; TRBD1 aligns across 9 bases. Germline values: CDR1 SGHDT, CDR2 YYEEEE. The trim removed 4 bases at V and 6 bases at J, leaving 10 bases unmatched. This CDR3 is 16 amino acids long. The full variable domain, its missing parts supplied by reference TRBV5-6 and TRBJ2-2, is DAGVTQSPTHLIKTRGQQVTLRCSPKSGHDTVSWYQQALGQGPQFIFQYYEEEERQRGNFPDRFSGHQFPNYSSELNVNALLLGDSALYLCASSPRDRETAGELFFGEGSRLTVL.

About this clone itself: Additional DNA sequences in this sample encode the identical CDR3. The J gene is TRBJ2-1, the V gene TRBV9, with D uncertain. The CDR3 runs to 12 residues. Trimming took 0 bases from V and 4 from J, leaving 2 bases between them. Germline CDR1 is SGDLS and CDR2 is YYNGEE. As DNA, the CDR3 is TGTGCCAGCAGCGTAGAGTACAATGAGCAGTTCTTC. Protein product: CASSVEYNEQFF. Full variable domain (remainder filled in from reference TRBV9 and TRBJ2-1): DSGVTQTPKHLITATGQRVTLRCSPRSGDLSVYWYQQSLDQGLQFLIQYYNGEERAKGNILERFSAQQFPDLHSELNLSSLELGDSALYFCASSVEYNEQFFGPGTRLTVL.

V is TRBV18 and J is TRBJ2-7; 8 nucleotides agree with TRBD2. Per the germline V gene, CDR1 is KGHSH and CDR2 is LQKENI. The CDR3 runs to 16 residues. V dropped 5 bases and J dropped 1; count of bases not matched to a gene: 10. This chain's CDR3 is CASSSLTLAESYEQYF. In DNA, the CDR3 is TGTGCCAGCTCATCCCTGACACTAGCGGAGTCCTACGAGCAGTACTTC. The whole variable domain, remainder taken from reference TRBV18 and TRBJ2-7, is NAGVMQNPRHLVRRRGQEARLRCSPMKGHSHVYWYRQLPEEGLKFMVYLQKENIIDESGMPKERFSAEFPKEGPSILRIQQVVRGDSAAYFCASSSLTLAESYEQYFGPGTRLTVT.

CDR3 in DNA: TGTGCCAGCAGCTCCCACCCAGGGGATGACGAGCAGTACTTC. Protein sequence: CASSSHPGDDEQYF. The rearrangement links TRBV7-2 to TRBJ2-7; perhaps TRBD1 as D (6 bases). Trimming cost V 4 bases and J 5 bases, with 15 bases left between them. The CDR3 is 14 amino acids. Germline assignment: CDR1 SGHTA and CDR2 FQGNSA.